The T cell receptor beta chain described here comes from a study of cytomegalovirus exposure and HLA in healthy donors (dated by TCRdb to about 2017). In terms of the full investigation: In an earlier analysis of under 600 of the donors, around 300 Gb of sequence data and some 100 million unique TCR beta sequences from about 179 million T cells were reported. Donor age, sex, ethnicity and CMV serostatus were compiled together with the repertoire data. To predict cytomegalovirus infection status, the study combined high-throughput TCR immunosequencing, statistical association of individual TCRs with disease status, and machine learning. Of the roughly 410 genotyped donors, less than 90% were placed in the genetic ancestry cluster associated with self-reported Caucasian donors. Along with the roughly 700-subject first cohort, a separate validation cohort of around 110 different subjects was used. Typing coverage differed by locus: A, B, C, DRB1 and DQB1 were typed in roughly 620-630 donors, DQA1 in roughly 500, DPA1 in 600 to 610, and DPB1 in around 490. All discovery cohort repertoires had been generated on a single sequencing platform. In an earlier analysis of 587 of the donors, high-throughput TCR beta sequencing was used to judge whether each TCR beta V gene segment behaved as functional or pseudogenic. To study patterns of TCR occurrence, a later analysis re-analyzed previously published TCR beta repertoires from hundreds of donors and added high-resolution HLA genotyping. Rather than using new phenotypic data, the later analysis identified candidate immune exposures from TCR beta sequences and from how often those sequences occurred across donors. Using immunosequencing, the study profiled T cell repertoires from 500 to 800 subjects and related those repertoires to cytomegalovirus serostatus. An early release that covered some 630 HLA-typed donors contained approximately 300 gigabases of sequencing data and 80 million or so unique TCR sequences. Among about 390 genotyped donors of the cohort, an average of roughly 240,000 unique TCR beta nucleotide sequences were sequenced per donor, about a sixth of them non-productive. The study aimed to test whether signatures of past pathogen exposure could be identified by cataloging public T cell receptors. A later genetic analysis took genome-wide SNP genotypes for about 55% of the 666 donors and used that subset as a discovery cohort. Because of strong linkage in the cohort, roughly five DR-DQ haplotypes were treated as single units for association and clustering. Class I and class II HLA loci were covered by the typing at four-digit resolution. The paper's findings and limits, for the study overall: When HLA alleles, especially DR and DQ, strongly co-occurred, attributing TCR associations to individual alleles was difficult. An association between a missense DCLRE1C variant and V-gene and J-gene trimming of TCR beta chains was found in a later genetic analysis and replicated in an independent cohort. Around 16 rarely observed V segments, including chromosome 9 orphons, were excluded from the earlier analysis of about 610 of the donors because counts were too low. In a later analysis, HLA-associated TCR beta chains showed more clonal expansion and lower generation probabilities than non-associated chains that were equally common. Roughly uniform sequencing depth across donors was assumed in presence/absence analyses, although this assumption may not hold. In a later analysis, several top co-occurrence clusters were reported to appear linked to parvovirus B19, influenza, CMV and Epstein-Barr virus. A further reported finding was that TCR beta sequences accurately predicted the HLA-A and HLA-B alleles for most subjects in the first cohort. Correlated functional status among segregating V segments might be attributable to linkage disequilibrium, but an unknown experimental factor could not be ruled out. Across donors, most TCR sequences were observed very rarely, whereas some public TCRs were present in many individuals. Compared with the roughly 670-donor mean, donors in an Asian-associated ancestry cluster had fewer N-insertions in productive TCRs, according to a later genetic analysis. In both the original and validation cohorts, the classifier was reported to diagnose cytomegalovirus status with high specificity and sensitivity. Because HLA typing was missing for some donors at each locus, association tests included only the typed subset. The study listed approximately 150 TCR beta chains as associated with cytomegalovirus. Broadly in line with IMGT annotations, most TCR beta V segments showed up in productive rearrangements about 87% or about 30% of the time in an earlier analysis of approximately 600 of the donors. This cohort had only TCR beta chains sequenced, and the lack of alpha or paired-chain data limited which features could be detected. In vitro tests confirmed that a few of the cytomegalovirus-associated TCR beta chains recognize cytomegalovirus antigens. According to a later analysis, most CMV-associated TCR beta chains appeared to be HLA-restricted, and the HLA associations seemed to be driven largely by CMV exposure. According to a later analysis, TCR association rates differed among HLA loci, with DRB1 alleles showing the most associated TCRs and HLA-C alleles showing the fewest. A cluster of highly shared sequence variants was judged likely to represent a technical artifact of the sequencing pipeline. It was suggested by the authors that the approach could potentially be generalized to other disease states and immunological phenotypes. At a false discovery rate of 0.05, a later analysis linked some 17,000 TCR beta sequences to specific HLA alleles. For the cohort, immune exposure information was limited to CMV serostatus.

The cohort consisted of some 670 healthy bone marrow donors. All cohort members were sampled while nominally healthy, although unrecorded immune exposures were likely present. The donor tested CMV seropositive, placing the donor among the 250 to 350 seropositive members of the cohort. A peripheral blood sample was collected from each donor, and TCR beta sequencing was performed on peripheral blood mononuclear cells. Genomic DNA was extracted from the blood cell samples with the Qiagen DNeasy Blood Extraction Kit. To note about this clone: What this receptor recognizes is not known.

Libraries were constructed by the immunoSEQ multiplex PCR assay. For the multiplex PCR, a mixture combining 60 forward primers for TCR Vbeta segments and 13 reverse primers for TCR Jbeta segments was used. A multiplex PCR assay on genomic DNA amplified the CDR3 region of rearranged TCR beta genes. On the Illumina HiSeq System, the amplified TCR beta libraries were sequenced as 87-base-pair reads. The paper's data handling went like this. Across the roughly 600 repertoires, a later analysis counted 75 million to 90 million unique TCR beta chains, approximately 10 million of which were shared by at least two donors. Raw reads were error-corrected and collapsed into unique sequences by a nearest-neighbor algorithm in which closely related sequences were merged to remove PCR and sequencing errors. To assign V, D and J gene segments, CDR3 sequences were aligned to IMGT reference sequences. For a sequence to be retained, a match of at least six nucleotides to both a V gene segment and a J gene segment was required. A rearrangement was called productive if the CDR3 had no stop codons and remained in frame with V and J, and every other rearrangement was called non-productive. Following IMGT convention, CDR3 was defined as the stretch from the second conserved V-encoded cysteine up to the conserved J-encoded phenylalanine. In an earlier analysis of around 600 of the donors, sequences lacking an unambiguous match to a single V gene segment were excluded. In an earlier analysis of roughly 600 of the donors, a V segment was called functional when productive rearrangements were above 56.7%, and segregating when the standard deviation between donors exceeded 5%. A statistical classification framework was built to diagnose cytomegalovirus status from the catalog of TCR beta chain sequences. A later analysis assigned V and J genes by comparing TCR nucleotide sequences with IMGT/GENE-DB human TR gene sequences. In a later analysis, CDR3 sequences and most-parsimonious VDJ recombination scenarios were assigned using the TCRdist pipeline. In a later analysis, each TCR beta chain was defined by its CDR3 amino acid sequence together with its V-gene family, and reads lacking a unique V-gene family were excluded. A later analysis removed nearly 600 highly shared, low-generation-probability nucleotide sequences to deal with suspected cross-contamination and a sequencing artifact. For each public chain, a later analysis derived a clonal expansion index from normalized ranks of inferred template counts within each repertoire. A later analysis computed generation probabilities with a VDJ recombination model fitted to out-of-frame rearrangements, and checked the results against IGoR. In a later analysis, hypergeometric tests were used to score TCR-TCR, TCR-HLA and TCR-CMV co-occurrence, with a repertoire-size bias correction applied to TCR pairs. In a later analysis, false discovery rates were estimated by permuting HLA or CMV assignments 20 times. A later analysis grouped co-occurring TCRs with DBSCAN, adding TCRdist sequence similarity when clustering within HLA-allele-positive subsets. Co-occurrence clustering excluded repertoires with fewer than 30,000 or more than 120,000 public chains, plus five with anomalous nucleotide sharing. In its TCRdb copy, this immuneACCESS table keeps in-frame sequences only and misses some clones. Where compared with another copy, unresolved V genes explain less than half of these, and the others have no known cause. V, J and clone size derive from that table, while D and trimming were established from the DNA sequence. This sample's table has entries for about 67,000 clones. The top ten clonotypes cover roughly 5.2% of the sample.

This sequence was found in a woman between 40 and 55 years old in good health and CMV-seropositive. What was sequenced was PBMCs.

DNA sequence: TGTGCCAGCACCCAAGGGTTCGGGACAGTCTACGAGCAGTACTTC. It translates to CASTQGFGTVYEQYF. The chain couples TRBV6-5 to TRBJ2-7, with 7 middle bases fitting TRBD1. The CDR3, from cysteine to phenylalanine, totals 15 residues. The entry retains the CDR3 DNA only, 45 bases that are in frame from base 1. CDR1 MNHEY and CDR2 SVGAGI were looked up in the germline V gene. Germline trimming amounts to 7 bases on V and 3 bases on J, with 12 as the count of junction bases outside the gene matches.